This entry is about one T cell receptor (beta chain). V lost 8 bases and J lost 8; bases outside the gene matches: 23. The germline gives CDR1 MNHEY, CDR2 SMNVEV (reference sequence). The CDR3 runs to 19 residues. The authors' processing: Amplification from reference gene primers served as the basis for estimated nucleated cell counts. The method was immunoSEQ multiplex PCR; TCRdb's version includes in-frame clones alone and lacks a portion of them. That table supplies the V and J calls and clone size; D and trimming were determined from the DNA. The data contain 90,000 or so clones, roughly three quarters of them singletons. This entry comes from a study of blood T cell repertoires in COVID-19. Turning to the study itself: Acute and convalescent COVID-19 samples came from the United States, Italy and Spain. The analysed material was cDNA or gDNA that came from T cells, B-cell-depleted T cells, or PBMCs.

The receptor's source is a human donor in a cohort sampled during active COVID-19. The V gene is TRBV27, the J gene TRBJ2-1; 11 bases line up with TRBD2. The sample comprised peripheral blood. This CDR3 reads CASAENRGTSGPGDDEQFF. The CDR3 nucleotides read TGTGCCAGCGCCGAAAACAGGGGGACTAGCGGACCCGGGGACGATGAGCAGTTCTTC.